Presented here are 24 T cell receptor beta chains from one specimen sequenced in a study of technical replicates of blood from a handful of donors. Profiling relied on immunoSEQ multiplex PCR, and the TCRdb table lists in-frame clones only, not all of them. The data show tens of thousands of clones, about 93% seen once. Sequenced: PBMCs. These TCRs come from a human donor in good health. Some clones in this sample may be carry-over from other donors' samples.

The chain carries TRBV5-6 and TRBJ1-1, with D maybe TRBD1 (6 bases). Deletions cut 4 bases from V and 1 base from J, with 17 bases between. CDR1 and CDR2 (germline): SGHDT, YYEEEE. The CDR3 has 16 amino acids. The CDR3 loop is CASSRPTGSKNTEAFF. The CDR3 DNA follows: TGTGCCAGCAGCCGTCCGACAGGCTCGAAGAACACTGAAGCTTTCTTT.

The genes are TRBV19 and TRBJ1-2; maybe TRBD1 (6 bases). The germline V and J ends were trimmed by 7 bases and 1 base, with 16 bases remaining between them. The CDR3 has 15 residues. Germline loops: CDR1 LNHDA, CDR2 SQIVND (reference sequence). CDR3 nucleotides: TGTGCCAGTACATCAGCGGGGGGCCGTAACTATGGCTACACCTTC. It encodes CASTSAGGRNYGYTF.

The chain combines TRBV4-1 with TRBJ2-1; D is perhaps TRBD2 (5 bases). The CDR3 has 17 residues. The V end lost 1 base, the J end lost 2 bases, and 15 bases lay between the germline ends. Germline-derived CDR1 and CDR2 are MGHRA and YSYEKL. CDR3 sequence: CASSQGGLAAAYNEQFF. The DNA for the CDR3 is TGCGCCAGCAGCCAAGGTGGGCTAGCCGCCGCCTACAATGAGCAGTTCTTC.

The CDR3 DNA reads as TGTGCCAGCAGCCATCGCCGGGACACTGAAGCTTTCTTT. Translated: CASSHRRDTEAFF. The rearrangement links TRBV4-2 to TRBJ1-1; D gene ambiguous. Germline CDR1 reads LGHNA; CDR2 reads YNFKEQ. The V end lost 3 bases, the J end lost 3 bases, and 8 bases lay between the germline ends. CDR3 size: 13 residues.

The chain joins TRBV6-5 to TRBJ1-2; D remains unclear. V was clipped by 7 bases and J by 2 bases, with 17 bases between them. CDR3 length: 15 amino acids. The V gene's germline CDR1 is MNHEY and CDR2 SVGAGI. For the CDR3, the DNA is TGTGCCAGCACCCCCCATTCAGGAGGAAACTATGGCTACACCTTC. Translated, it gives CASTPHSGGNYGYTF.

The V and J genes are TRBV5-1 and TRBJ2-5; 10 positions match TRBD1. The CDR3 covers 15 residues. The V and J ends lost 3 bases and 3 bases, in that order; junction bases with no gene match: 5. The germline V gene encodes CDR1 SGHRS and CDR2 YFSETQ. The CDR3 DNA reads as TGCGCCAGCAGCTCGGGACAGGGGACAGAAGAGACCCAGTACTTC. This translates into CASSSGQGTEETQYF.

The genes are TRBV30 and TRBJ2-3, with TRBD2 identical over 11 bases. The germline gives CDR1 GTSNPN, CDR2 SVGIG (reference sequence). V lost 5 bases, J lost 2 bases, and 3 bases stayed unmatched. The CDR3 has 14 amino acids. CDR3 sequence reads: CAWASGRNTDTQYF. CDR3 DNA sequence: TGTGCCTGGGCTAGCGGGAGGAACACAGATACGCAGTATTTT. Drawing the rest from reference TRBV30 and TRBJ2-3, the complete variable domain is SQTIHQWPATLVQPVGSPLSLECTVEGTSNPNLYWYRQAAGRGLQLLFYSVGIGQISSEVPQNLSASRPQDRQFILSSKKLLLSDSGFYLCAWASGRNTDTQYFGPGTRLTVL.

The gene calls are TRBV11-2 and TRBJ2-1, with D maybe TRBD2 (5 bases). This CDR3 region has 14 residues. Germline CDR1 and CDR2: SGHAT and FQNNGV. Trimming removed 4 bases at V and 9 bases at J, with 16 bases between. CDR3 bases: TGTGCCAGCAGCTCGAGGACTCGCTCGGGTGAGCAGTTCTTC. This codes for CASSSRTRSGEQFF.

The chain is built from TRBV5-5 and TRBJ1-2, with D perhaps TRBD1 (5 bases). The length of the CDR3 is 13 residues. V was shortened by 0 bases and J by 5 bases, with 8 bases between the two germline ends. CDR1 and CDR2 (germline): SGHKS, YYEKEE (reference sequence). The CDR3 here is CASSLVGDYGYTF. In DNA, the CDR3 is TGTGCCAGCAGCTTGGTAGGGGATTATGGCTACACCTTC. The full variable domain, in which reference TRBV5-5 and TRBJ1-2 provide the parts outside the CDR3, is DAGVTQSPTHLIKTRGQQVTLRCSPISGHKSVSWYQQVLGQGPQFIFQYYEKEERGRGNFPDRFSARQFPNYSSELNVNALLLGDSALYLCASSLVGDYGYTFGSGTRLTVV.

The chain couples TRBV7-2 to TRBJ1-5; TRBD1 is a possible D gene (6 bases). V was trimmed by 5 bases and J by 3 bases, leaving 14 bases between them. The germline V gene has CDR1 SGHTA and CDR2 FQGNSA. This CDR3 spans 15 amino acids. The CDR3 bases are TGTGCCAGCAGCCAAGGACAGCTCAACAATCAGCCCCAGCATTTT. Amino acid sequence: CASSQGQLNNQPQHF.

The chain recombines TRBV2 with TRBJ1-2, with D possibly matching TRBD1 (6 bases). Trimming shortened V by 6 bases and J by 7 bases, and 15 bases separated the two germline ends. The germline gives CDR1 SNHLY, CDR2 FYNNEI. The CDR3 length is 13 residues. CDR3 loop: CASRDGTPSGYTF. CDR3 DNA: TGTGCCAGCAGAGACGGGACACCGTCTGGCTACACCTTC.

The chain carries TRBV4-3 and TRBJ1-1; a possible D gene is TRBD1 (6 bases). Trimming shortened V by 4 bases and J by 1 base, and 13 bases separated the two germline ends. The germline V gene has CDR1 LGHNA and CDR2 YSLEER. This CDR3 is built from 15 residues. The CDR3 here is CASSLAGVGNTEAFF. As DNA, the CDR3 is TGCGCCAGCAGCCTAGCAGGGGTAGGGAACACTGAAGCTTTCTTT.

The chain is built from TRBV4-3 and TRBJ1-2, with D maybe TRBD1 (6 bases). CDR1 and CDR2 (germline): LGHNA, YSLEER. The CDR3 has 14 amino acids. V was clipped by 0 bases and J by 7 bases, with 12 bases between them. DNA for the CDR3: TGCGCCAGCAGCCAAGATACAGGGACGTTTGGCTACACCTTC. This encodes CASSQDTGTFGYTF.

The gene calls are TRBV27 and TRBJ1-6, with D possibly being TRBD1 (6 bases). Germline loops: CDR1 MNHEY, CDR2 SMNVEV (reference sequence). V lost 1 base and J lost 8, with 18 bases in between. The length of the CDR3 is 17 residues. The CDR3 region is CASSLFPPQGPHSPLHF. CDR3 bases: TGTGCCAGCAGTTTATTCCCACCCCAGGGGCCACATTCACCCCTCCACTTT.

The chain combines TRBV7-2 with TRBJ2-2; maybe TRBD1 (6 bases). The ends were cut back, 5 bases at V and 1 base at J, with 14 bases in the middle. The length of the CDR3 is 16 residues. Germline CDR1 reads SGHTA; CDR2 reads FQGNSA. CDR3 protein: CASSLTGTVNTGELFF. The CDR3 DNA sequence: TGTGCCAGCAGCCTTACAGGGACGGTGAACACCGGGGAGCTGTTTTTT.

V is TRBV6-5 and J is TRBJ1-2, with 9 bases identical to TRBD1. The ends lost 6 bases at V and 2 bases at J; junction bases unmatched: 4. The CDR3 has 14 residues. Germline-derived CDR1 and CDR2 are MNHEY and SVGAGI. CDR3 region: CASRTGQGNYGYTF. For the CDR3, the DNA is TGTGCCAGCAGGACGGGACAGGGAAACTATGGCTACACCTTC.

The chain recombines TRBV7-9 with TRBJ2-3, with D unresolved. Germline-derived CDR1 and CDR2 are SEHNR and FQNEAQ (reference sequence). V was pared by 3 bases and J by 3 bases, with 13 bases between. The length of the CDR3 is 15 residues. The CDR3 region has the DNA TGTGCCAGCAGCTTGGGCATAGGATTAACAGATACGCAGTATTTT. It codes for CASSLGIGLTDTQYF.

V is TRBV21-1 and J is TRBJ1-1. TRBV21-1 is described as a pseudogene. The CDR3 is made up of 19 amino acids. Written as DNA, the CDR3 is TGTGCCAGCACCCACGAACAAGGTCTTTGTTTCTTTTTGGGGGGGTTGGCTTTCTTT. Translated, it gives CASTHEQGLCFFLGGLAFF.

V gene TRBV7-6 combines with J gene TRBJ1-1, with 9 bases aligning to TRBD1. The germline CDR1 and CDR2 sequences are SGHVS and FNYEAQ. V gave up 0 bases and J gave up 4 bases; unmatched junction bases: 6. The CDR3 extends over 16 amino acids. The CDR3 sequence: CASSLAGQGAGTEAFF. In DNA form, the CDR3 reads TGTGCCAGCAGCTTAGCGGGACAGGGAGCCGGCACTGAAGCTTTCTTT. The full variable domain, in which reference TRBV7-6 and TRBJ1-1 provide the parts outside the CDR3, is GAGVSQSPRYKVTKRGQDVALRCDPISGHVSLYWYRQALGQGPEFLTYFNYEAQQDKSGLPNDRFSAERPEGSISTLTIQRTEQRDSAMYRCASSLAGQGAGTEAFFGQGTRLTVV.

The chain employs TRBV9 and TRBJ2-3, with 11 bases fitting TRBD2. The CDR3 has 17 residues. Germline CDR1 is SGDLS and CDR2 is YYNGEE. The V gene end was trimmed by 0 bases and the J gene end by 6 bases; junction bases not matched to a gene: 9. The CDR3 region is CASSVETSGRSRDTQYF. CDR3 nucleotides: TGTGCCAGCAGCGTAGAAACTAGCGGGAGATCCCGGGATACGCAGTATTTT.

V gene TRBV7-2 combines with J gene TRBJ2-5; tentative D call: TRBD2 (6 bases). Germline values: CDR1 SGHTA, CDR2 FQGNSA. The CDR3 totals 13 residues. V lost 5 bases to trimming and J lost 5 bases, with 12 bases between them. This CDR3 is CASSPGLWETQYF. The DNA for the CDR3 is TGTGCCAGCAGCCCAGGACTATGGGAGACCCAGTACTTC.

This clone occurred once. This chain links TRBV9 with TRBJ2-1; 7 nucleotides line up with TRBD2. CDR1 and CDR2 (germline): SGDLS, YYNGEE. This CDR3 region has 15 residues. V dropped 2 bases and J dropped 2; count of bases not matched to a gene: 4. The CDR3 DNA follows: TGTGCCAGCAGCGTGAGCGGGACTACCTACAATGAGCAGTTCTTC. Protein: CASSVSGTTYNEQFF.

The chain recombines TRBV4-3 with TRBJ2-7; TRBD1 is a possible D gene (6 bases). The ends were cut back, 1 base at V and 5 bases at J, with 12 bases in the middle. Germline CDR1 is LGHNA and CDR2 is YSLEER. The CDR3 totals 14 residues. For the CDR3, the DNA is TGCGCCAGCAGCCAAGGTTACAGGGTCCACGAGCAGTACTTC. Residues: CASSQGYRVHEQYF.

The chain couples TRBV29-1 to TRBJ2-4; D is unresolved. Trimming cost V 4 bases and J 0 bases, with 7 bases left between them. The CDR3 totals 13 residues. CDR1 and CDR2 from the germline V gene are SQVTM and ANQGSEA. The CDR3 is CSVAWRAKNIQYF. CDR3 bases: TGCAGCGTTGCGTGGAGAGCCAAAAACATTCAGTACTTC.